This T cell receptor beta chain was profiled in a study of control samples from healthy donors and cancer patients. The germline V gene encodes CDR1 SGHNT and CDR2 YENEEA. V lost 0 bases to trimming and J lost 5 bases; unmatched junction nucleotides: 5. The CDR3 loop spans 16 amino acids. Using immunoSEQ multiplex PCR, the repertoire was profiled, and TCRdb retains in-frame clones only, with some absent. This table holds about 38,000 clones, 83% found once. This clone was found a few times. The TCR originated in a woman aged 55-70 years with lung cancer. The chain combines TRBV11-3 with TRBJ2-1, with 9 bases matching TRBD1. The sequencing sample was made of PBMCs. This chain's CDR3 is CASSLEQGATDNEQFF. The CDR3 nucleotides read TGTGCCAGCAGCTTAGAACAGGGGGCCACTGACAATGAGCAGTTCTTC.